The 5 T cell receptor beta chains reported below all come from one sample, sequenced in a study of PD-L1 blockade in urothelial cancer. Here immunoSEQ multiplex PCR was the method, and the copy in TCRdb shows in-frame clones only, minus some. The top ten hold under 9% of the sample, which has 45,000 to 60,000 clones, 87% seen once. Specimen: PBMCs, collected around atezolizumab (anti-PD-L1) treatment. The receptors come from a man in his sixties with urothelial cancer.

This sequence joins TRBV11-2 and TRBJ1-2; D might be TRBD1 (5 bases). V gave up 0 bases and J gave up 2 bases, with 13 bases separating them. The length of the CDR3 is 16 residues. The germline gives CDR1 SGHAT, CDR2 FQNNGV. The CDR3 coding sequence is TGTGCCAGCAGCTTAGACCTCTCGACAGCCAACTATGGCTACACCTTC. It is translated as CASSLDLSTANYGYTF.

The gene calls are TRBV2 and TRBJ1-1, with TRBD1 as a possible D gene (5 bases). CDR3 length: 15 residues. V was clipped by 6 bases and J by 4 bases, with 18 bases between them. Per germline, CDR1 SNHLY and CDR2 FYNNEI. The CDR3 sequence is CASRLDRRVSTEAFF. The DNA for the CDR3 is TGTGCCAGCAGACTGGACCGCAGGGTGAGCACTGAAGCTTTCTTT.

DNA for the CDR3: TGTGCCACCAGCAGAGGGGGGCCAGGTGAGACCCAGTACTTC. As protein: CATSRGGPGETQYF. The chain employs TRBV15 and TRBJ2-5, with D possibly matching TRBD1 (6 bases). Per germline, CDR1 LNHNV and CDR2 YYDKDF (reference sequence). The CDR3 length is 14 residues. V was trimmed by 1 base and J by 5 bases, leaving 11 bases between them.

The chain combines TRBV21-1 with TRBJ1-4; the listed D gene, TRBD1, was not tested against the DNA. TRBV21-1 is labeled a pseudogene. This CDR3 is built from 18 residues. CDR3 protein: CASSKVGTPRATNEKLFF. The CDR3 DNA reads TGTGCCAGCAGCAAAGTCGGGACACCGAGGGCGACTAATGAAAAACTGTTTTTT.

The rearrangement uses TRBV5-1 and TRBJ2-7; D uncertain. The V end was cut by 1 base, the J end by 5 bases, with 25 bases between. The CDR3 has 18 residues. Germline V gene lookup returns CDR1 SGHRS and CDR2 YFSETQ. The CDR3 loop is CASSLPRGETRAKNEQYF. CDR3 nucleotides: TGCGCCAGCAGCTTGCCCCGAGGAGAGACTCGAGCAAAGAACGAGCAGTACTTC.